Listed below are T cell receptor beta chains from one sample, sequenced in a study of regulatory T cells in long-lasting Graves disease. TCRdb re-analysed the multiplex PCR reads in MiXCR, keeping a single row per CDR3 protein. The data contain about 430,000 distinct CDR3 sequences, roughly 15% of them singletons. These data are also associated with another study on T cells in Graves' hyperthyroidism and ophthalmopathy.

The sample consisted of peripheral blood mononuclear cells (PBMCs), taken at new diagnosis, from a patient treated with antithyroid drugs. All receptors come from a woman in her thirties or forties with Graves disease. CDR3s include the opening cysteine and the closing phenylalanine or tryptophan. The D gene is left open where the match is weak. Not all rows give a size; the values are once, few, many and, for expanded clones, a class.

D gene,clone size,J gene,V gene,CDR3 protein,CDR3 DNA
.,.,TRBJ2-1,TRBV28,CASSPRGIEQFF,TGTGCCAGCAGTCCGCGAGGTATTGAGCAGTTCTTC
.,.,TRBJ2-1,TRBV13,CASSLRGSSYNEQSF,TGTGCCAGCAGCTTACGTGGGAGCTCCTACAATGAGCAGTCCTTC
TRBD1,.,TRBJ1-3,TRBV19,CAGSAPQGQGSGNTIYF,TGTGCCGGTAGTGCGCCACAGGGGCAAGGCTCTGGAAACACCATATATTTT
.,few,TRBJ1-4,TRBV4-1,CASSQVTLNEKLFF,TGCGCCAGCAGCCAAGTGACACTTAATGAAAAACTGTTTTTT
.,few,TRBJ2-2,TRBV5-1,CASSLGDGGPTGELFF,TGCGCCAGCAGCTTGGGGGACGGAGGCCCCACCGGGGAGCTGTTTTTT
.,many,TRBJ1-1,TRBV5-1,CASSLEGPDTEAFF,TGCGCCAGCAGCTTGGAGGGCCCGGACACTGAAGCTTTCTTT
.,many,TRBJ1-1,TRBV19,CASSADRQDMNTEAFF,TGTGCCAGTAGTGCCGACAGACAAGATATGAACACTGAAGCTTTCTTT
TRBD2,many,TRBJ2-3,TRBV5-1,CASSLELAGGGDTQYF,TGCGCCAGCAGCTTGGAACTAGCGGGAGGGGGAGATACGCAGTATTTT
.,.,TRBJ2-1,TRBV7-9,CASSYARVGGEQFF,TGTGCCAGCAGCTACGCTCGGGTGGGGGGTGAGCAGTTCTTC
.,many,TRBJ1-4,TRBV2,CASITRKEPNWEEKLFF,TGTGCCAGCATAACTCGGAAGGAACCTAACTGGGAGGAAAAACTGTTTTTT
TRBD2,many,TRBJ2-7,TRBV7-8,CASSSRLRASGLSVYEQYF,TGTGCCAGCAGCTCTCGATTACGGGCTAGCGGGTTAAGCGTCTACGAGCAGTACTTC
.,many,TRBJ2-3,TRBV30,CAWARRGAPDTQYF,TGTGCCTGGGCGCGGAGGGGGGCCCCAGATACGCAGTATTTT
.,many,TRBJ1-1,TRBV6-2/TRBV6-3,CASRNTVGNTEAFF,TGTGCCAGCAGGAACACAGTGGGGAACACTGAAGCTTTCTTT
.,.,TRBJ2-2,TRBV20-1,CSARDPSGMTGELFF,TGCAGTGCTAGAGATCCGAGTGGCATGACCGGGGAGCTGTTTTTT
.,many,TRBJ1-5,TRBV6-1,CASREGGNQPQHF,TGTGCCAGCAGAGAAGGTGGCAATCAGCCCCAGCATTTT